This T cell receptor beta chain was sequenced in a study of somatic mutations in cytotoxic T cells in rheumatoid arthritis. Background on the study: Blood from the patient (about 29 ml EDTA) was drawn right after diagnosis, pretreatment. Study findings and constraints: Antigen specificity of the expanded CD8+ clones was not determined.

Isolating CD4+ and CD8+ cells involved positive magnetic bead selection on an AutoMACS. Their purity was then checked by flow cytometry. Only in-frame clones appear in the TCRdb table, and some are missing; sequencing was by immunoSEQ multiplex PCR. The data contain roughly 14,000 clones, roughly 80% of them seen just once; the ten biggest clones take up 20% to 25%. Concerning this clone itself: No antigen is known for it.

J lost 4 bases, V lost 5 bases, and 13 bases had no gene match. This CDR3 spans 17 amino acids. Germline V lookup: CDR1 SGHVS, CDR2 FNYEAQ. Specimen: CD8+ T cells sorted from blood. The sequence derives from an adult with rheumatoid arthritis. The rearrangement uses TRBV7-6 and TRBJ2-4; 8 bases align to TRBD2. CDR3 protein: CASSQGPAGVGKNIQYF. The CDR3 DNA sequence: TGTGCCAGCAGCCAAGGTCCAGCGGGAGTGGGGAAAAACATTCAGTACTTC.